Listed below are T cell receptor beta chains from one sample, sequenced in a study of vaccination effects on CD4 cells after COVID-19. For these TCRs, the target antigens are not known. Sequenced by immunoSEQ multiplex PCR; TCRdb stores in-frame clones only, minus some. The sample records fewer than 65,000 clones, over 70% being singletons. Sequencing used CD4+ T cells from PBMCs cultured with HCoV-OC43 spike peptides, obtained before COVID-19 vaccination. These TCRs come from a human donor who received a COVID-19 vaccine. CDR3s include the opening cysteine and the closing phenylalanine or tryptophan. The D gene is left open where the match is weak. Some rows have no size entry. The others give once, few or many, or a class for an expanded clone.

j_call clone_size d_call v_call cdr3_nt cdr3_aa
TRBJ1-1 NA NA TRBV7-3 TGTGCCAGCAGCTTAACAGGAGTGAACACTGAAGCTTTCTTT CASSLTGVNTEAFF
TRBJ1-5 NA TRBD1 TRBV6-2/TRBV6-3 TGTGCCAGCAGTTACGGTGGCAGGGGGCTGTATCAGCCCCAGCATTTT CASSYGGRGLYQPQHF
TRBJ2-4 NA NA TRBV10-3 TGTGCCATCAGTGATGGTGGCATTGGGACCAAAAACATTCAGTACTTC CAISDGGIGTKNIQYF
TRBJ2-3 few TRBD2 TRBV28 TGTGCCAGCATGTCGGGGGGGACTACAGATACGCAGTATTTT CASMSGGTTDTQYF
TRBJ1-1 once NA TRBV19 TGTGCCAGTAGCCCTATACACAGCTCCCCCCAGAACACTGAAGCTTTCTTT CASSPIHSSPQNTEAFF
TRBJ2-5 NA TRBD2 TRBV5-4 TGTGCCAGCAGCTTGTCGGGGGGAGGGGAGACCCAGTACTTC CASSLSGGGETQYF
TRBJ1-2 NA TRBD1 TRBV2 TGTGCCAGCAGTGAATCCGTTGACAGGGGTACCTTC CASSESVDRGTF
TRBJ2-2 NA TRBD1 TRBV6-6 TGTGCCAGCAGATCCCCGGGACAGGCGAACACCGGGGAGCTGTTTTTT CASRSPGQANTGELFF
TRBJ2-5 NA TRBD1 TRBV5-1 TGCGCCAGCAGCTCAAACCCCGGGACAGGGAAAGAGACCCAGTACTTC CASSSNPGTGKETQYF
TRBJ2-3 NA NA TRBV6-5 TGTGCCAGCAGTATGGGACCCTCAGCCCCAGATACGCAGTATTTT CASSMGPSAPDTQYF
TRBJ1-3 NA NA TRBV7-3 TGTGCCAGCAGCCCAAAGGCCAGCGGCTCTGGAAACACCATATATTTT CASSPKASGSGNTIYF
TRBJ2-3 NA NA TRBV24-1 TGTGCCACCAGTGGGGCCGGGCCTAAAAACACAGATACGCAGTATTTT CATSGAGPKNTDTQYF
TRBJ2-5 NA TRBD1 TRBV18 TGTGCCAGCTCATGGACAGGGAGAGGAGAGACCCAGTACTTC CASSWTGRGETQYF
TRBJ1-2 few NA TRBV5-1 TGCGCCAGCAGCTTGGATCTTCCGGAGGGGTATGGCTACACCTTC CASSLDLPEGYGYTF
TRBJ1-1 NA NA TRBV28 TGTGCCAGCATCGCCGGGGAAACTGAAGCTTTCTTT CASIAGETEAFF
TRBJ1-2 NA NA TRBV9 TGTGCCAGCAGCGTAGGTAGGACATCCTATGGCTACACCTTC CASSVGRTSYGYTF
TRBJ2-1 few TRBD1 TRBV12-3/TRBV12-4 TGTGCCAGCAGTAAGACAGGGGGGAATGAGCAGTTCTTC CASSKTGGNEQFF
TRBJ1-2 NA NA TRBV5-1 TGCGCCAGTCATGGAACTCATTCGGGACAAAGGATGGGCTATGGCTACACCTTC CASHGTHSGQRMGYGYTF
TRBJ1-2 NA TRBD1 TRBV7-2 TGTGCCAGCAGCTTAAACCCTTCGGGACAGGGGGCGGGCTACACCTTC CASSLNPSGQGAGYTF
TRBJ1-1 few NA TRBV19 TGTGCCAGTAGTTCGGGGTTGGCGAACACTGAAGCTTTCTTT CASSSGLANTEAFF
TRBJ2-2 NA NA TRBV10-1 TGCGCCAGCAGTGATTTTGGGATCCGCGGGGAGCTGTTTTTT CASSDFGIRGELFF
TRBJ1-2 NA TRBD1 TRBV5-4 TGTGCCAGCAGCGCACCGGGACAGGGGCGGGATGGCTACACCTTC CASSAPGQGRDGYTF
TRBJ2-6 NA NA TRBV2 TGTGCCAGTAGGACGGAGCCGTCGGGGGCCAACGTCCTGACTTTC CASRTEPSGANVLTF
TRBJ1-5 NA TRBD1 TRBV13 TGTGCCAGCAGCTCCTCGACAGGGCTGCGTCAGCCCCAGCATTTT CASSSSTGLRQPQHF
TRBJ1-1 few NA TRBV7-8 TGTGCCAGCAGCCGAGCTTTAGAGAACACTGAAGCTTTCTTT CASSRALENTEAFF
TRBJ2-4 few NA TRBV7-2 TGTGCCAGCAGCTTAGCGTATCAGGGACGGCTGTACTTC CASSLAYQGRLYF
TRBJ2-5 NA TRBD1 TRBV18 TGTGCCAGCTCACCACGGCTAAATGACAGGGCATGGGAGACCCAGTACTTC CASSPRLNDRAWETQYF
TRBJ2-1 NA NA TRBV10-2 TGCGCCAGCAGTGAGTCGCCCGTGGGGCTCAACAATGAGCAGTTCTTC CASSESPVGLNNEQFF
TRBJ1-1 NA NA TRBV6-4 TGTGCCAGCAGTGGGCGAGTAGCCCGTGAAGCTTTCTTT CASSGRVAREAFF
TRBJ2-3 NA NA TRBV11-3 TGTGCCAGCAGCCGTGGGGCAGCTAACTCAGATACGCAGTATTTT CASSRGAANSDTQYF
TRBJ1-6 NA NA TRBV9 TGTGCCAGCAGCGCGACGGTTAATAATTCACCCCTCCACTTT CASSATVNNSPLHF
TRBJ1-1 NA NA TRBV6-2/TRBV6-3 TGTGCCAGCAGTTACCACAGGGTTTTGGTGAACACTGAAGCTTTCTTT CASSYHRVLVNTEAFF
TRBJ1-2 once NA TRBV5-1 TGCGCCAGCAGCCTCGGGAGGGTGGAGTATGGCTACACCTTC CASSLGRVEYGYTF
TRBJ1-5 once NA TRBV19 TGTGCCAGTAGTATTTCAGGCAGATCGGAGCAGCCCCAGCATTTT CASSISGRSEQPQHF
TRBJ2-5 NA TRBD2 TRBV6-2/TRBV6-3 TGTGCCAGCAGTTACGGAAAAGCGGGGGCGGGGGAGACCCAGTACTTC CASSYGKAGAGETQYF
TRBJ1-1 NA NA TRBV24-1 TGTGCCACCAGTGATGTGCTGAACACTGAAGCTTTCTTT CATSDVLNTEAFF
TRBJ2-4 NA NA TRBV27 TGTGCCAGCAGGACCGCGGGTTTGGGCAAAAACATTCAGTACTTC CASRTAGLGKNIQYF
TRBJ2-3 once NA TRBV18 TGTGCCAGCTCACCTTCCAGGGATGGCACAGATACGCAGTATTTT CASSPSRDGTDTQYF
TRBJ2-2 NA NA TRBV5-1 TGCGCCAGCAGCTTGGTTGTTTTGTCAGGGAACACCGGGGAGCTGTTTTTT CASSLVVLSGNTGELFF
TRBJ1-2 NA NA TRBV10-1 TGCGCCAGCAAGGCGGAGTGCACCTTC CASKAECTF
TRBJ1-5 NA TRBD1 TRBV28 TGTGCCAGCAGTCCCACCTCGGACAGGGACAGCAATCAGCCCCAGCATTTT CASSPTSDRDSNQPQHF
TRBJ2-5 NA NA TRBV2 TGTGCCAGCAGTGACCGGGGCAGGGAGACCCAGTACTTC CASSDRGRETQYF
TRBJ2-2 few TRBD2 TRBV3-1/TRBV3-2 TGTGCCAGCAGCCAAGAGACTAGCGGGGGCCTCCTTTTT CASSQETSGGLLF
TRBJ1-5 once NA TRBV28 TGTGCCAGCAGTCTCCCAAATCAGCCCCAGCATTTT CASSLPNQPQHF
TRBJ2-5 NA TRBD2 TRBV5-1 TGCGCCAGCAGCTTGGGGACTAGCGGACAAGAGACCCAGTACTTC CASSLGTSGQETQYF
TRBJ1-2 NA TRBD1 TRBV5-1 TGCGCCAGCAGCGCCTGGTCTCCGGGACAGGGGGTCCACACCTTC CASSAWSPGQGVHTF